Each of the 26 T cell receptor beta chains below was sequenced from the same sample in a study of vaccination effects on CD4 cells after COVID-19. For these TCRs, the target antigens are not known. Subsequent to less than eleven days of culture, CD4+ T cells were isolated. Each participant was given two doses of one vaccine (BNT162b2 or mRNA-1273). Produced via immunoSEQ multiplex PCR; TCRdb's table is partial and in-frame only. Of 47,000 or so clones listed, under 80% are singletons. The starting material was CD4+ T cells from PBMCs cultured without peptide, obtained after COVID-19 vaccination. All receptors come from a human donor who received a COVID-19 vaccine.

J is TRBJ1-4 and V is TRBV5-1; D is unclear. CDR1 is SGHRS, CDR2 YFSETQ, per germline. V was clipped by 0 bases and J by 1 base, with 16 bases between them. CDR3 length: 18 amino acids. The DNA of the CDR3 is TGCGCCAGCAGCTTGGGGTCGCAGGAGAGACAAACTAATGAAAAACTGTTTTTT. Amino acid sequence: CASSLGSQERQTNEKLFF.

The genes are TRBV15 and TRBJ2-2; the D gene is possibly TRBD1 (6 bases). The CDR3 is 16 amino acids. The germline CDR1 and CDR2 sequences are LNHNV and YYDKDF (reference sequence). Trimming cost V 5 bases and J 6 bases, with 19 bases left between them. CDR3 nucleotide sequence: TGTGCCACCAGCGGGGACATTTCAGGGGTGGCCGGGGAGCTGTTTTTT. Protein: CATSGDISGVAGELFF.

This rearrangement joins TRBV11-2 to TRBJ2-7; the match to TRBD1 covers 8 bases. CDR3 length: 16 amino acids. The germline CDR1 and CDR2 sequences are SGHAT and FQNNGV. V lost 6 bases and J lost 2; bases outside the gene matches: 12. Written as DNA, the CDR3 is TGTGCCAGCAGTTTCCGCTCGACAGGGGTGACCTACGAGCAGTACTTC. Translation: CASSFRSTGVTYEQYF.

This chain connects TRBV15 to TRBJ2-7; D is possibly TRBD2 (5 bases). The CDR3 covers 13 residues. Germline V gene lookup returns CDR1 LNHNV and CDR2 YYDKDF (reference sequence). Trimming took off 0 bases at V and 7 bases at J, with 10 bases between the two ends. Written as DNA, the CDR3 is TGTGCCACCAGCAGAGATCCACAGCGGGAGCAGTACTTC. As protein: CATSRDPQREQYF.

J is TRBJ1-5 and V is TRBV5-6; the D gene is possibly TRBD1 (6 bases). This CDR3 has 16 amino acids. Trimming cost V 2 bases and J 4 bases, with 16 bases left between them. CDR1 and CDR2 from the germline V gene are SGHDT and YYEEEE. The CDR3 region is CASSLGTDSLNQPQHF. CDR3 DNA sequence: TGTGCCAGCAGCTTAGGAACGGACAGTTTGAATCAGCCCCAGCATTTT.

CDR3 loop: CASSHELNTEAFF. The CDR3 DNA is TGTGCCAGCAGCCACGAACTGAACACTGAAGCTTTCTTT. This sequence joins TRBV27 and TRBJ1-1; D is ambiguous. Between the trimmed V and J ends, which lost 6 bases and 0 bases, there was a span of 8 bases. Germline CDR1 and CDR2: MNHEY and SMNVEV (reference sequence). The length of the CDR3 is 13 residues.

This clone was detected only a few times. This specimen includes other DNA sequences encoding the same CDR3. The chain joins TRBV6-6 to TRBJ2-1, with D maybe TRBD1 (5 bases). Germline V lookup: CDR1 MNHNY, CDR2 SVGAGI (reference sequence). CDR3 length: 15 residues. Trimming took off 2 bases at V and 1 base at J, with 9 bases between the two ends. CDR3 in DNA: TGTGCCAGCAGTTACGAGGCAGGGTCCTACAATGAGCAGTTCTTC. Its protein product is CASSYEAGSYNEQFF.

This rearrangement joins TRBV19 to TRBJ2-7; 7 bases map to TRBD2. Germline V gives CDR1 LNHDA, CDR2 SQIVND (reference sequence). CDR3 size: 14 residues. V shed 3 bases, J shed 6 bases, and the junction held 8 bases outside the gene matches. CDR3 DNA sequence: TGTGCCAGTAGTATTGCGGGAGAGGCGAGCGAGCAGTACTTC. Protein: CASSIAGEASEQYF.

This clone was seen a single time. The V call is TRBV30, the J call TRBJ1-4, with D possibly being TRBD1 (5 bases). Germline CDR1 GTSNPN, CDR2 SVGIG (reference sequence). The V end lost 2 bases, the J end lost 7 bases, and 17 bases lay between the germline ends. The CDR3 totals 15 residues. The CDR3 DNA follows: TGTGCCTGGAGTTCGGGGCTCCCTGTGGGTGAAAAACTGTTTTTT. It encodes CAWSSGLPVGEKLFF. The full variable domain, completed using reference TRBV30 and TRBJ1-4, is SQTIHQWPATLVQPVGSPLSLECTVEGTSNPNLYWYRQAAGRGLQLLFYSVGIGQISSEVPQNLSASRPQDRQFILSSKKLLLSDSGFYLCAWSSGLPVGEKLFFGSGTQLSVL.

This clone has only a few counts. The chain's CDR3 is CASSPYRASGNTIYF. For the CDR3, the DNA is TGTGCCAGCTCACCCTACAGGGCCTCTGGAAACACCATATATTTT. V is TRBV18 and J is TRBJ1-3, with D tentatively TRBD1 (6 bases). Trimming pared 3 bases from V and 0 bases from J, leaving 9 bases between. The CDR3 sequence is 15 residues long. Germline V gives CDR1 KGHSH, CDR2 LQKENI.

The chain is built from TRBV3-1 (or the pseudogene TRBV3-2) and TRBJ2-7, with TRBD2 matching over 7 bases. Per the germline V gene, CDR1 is LGHDT and CDR2 is YNNKEL (reference sequence). V dropped 5 bases and J dropped 10; count of bases not matched to a gene: 11. The CDR3 length is 13 residues. The CDR3, as DNA: TGTGCCAGCAGCACGGGAGGAGGGGTTTCTCAGTACTTC. Protein sequence: CASSTGGGVSQYF.

This clone was picked up a small number of times. The rearrangement links TRBV24-1 to TRBJ2-1; 11 positions match TRBD2. Trimming removed 0 bases from V and 8 bases from J; junction bases left unmatched: 8. This CDR3 has 17 amino acids. Germline CDR1 is KGHDR and CDR2 is SFDVKD. The CDR3 sequence: CATSDLPSGGLQDEQFF. DNA of the CDR3: TGTGCCACCAGTGATTTGCCTAGCGGGGGGCTTCAAGATGAGCAGTTCTTC.

This chain links TRBV14 with TRBJ1-1; D gene unclear. CDR1 is SGHDN and CDR2 is FVKESK in the germline V gene. The V end lost 0 bases, the J end lost 4 bases, and 3 bases lay between the germline ends. The CDR3 consists of 12 residues. The CDR3 reads CASSQDTTEAFF. As DNA, the CDR3 is TGTGCCAGCAGCCAAGATACCACTGAAGCTTTCTTT.

This chain joins TRBV27 and TRBJ1-5; a possible D gene is TRBD1 (5 bases). CDR1 is MNHEY and CDR2 is SMNVEV in the germline V gene (reference sequence). V lost 5 bases, J lost 6 bases, and 17 bases lay in between. This CDR3 is 15 amino acids long. The CDR3, as DNA: TGTGCCAGCAGTGACAGAGGCTTGGGGGGTCAGCCCCAGCATTTT. This sequence encodes CASSDRGLGGQPQHF.

The CDR3 sequence is CASSYHENQPQHF. In nucleotides, the CDR3 is TGTGCCAGCAGTTACCATGAGAATCAGCCCCAGCATTTT. The V call is TRBV6-6, the J call TRBJ1-5, with D hard to call. The V end was cut by 2 bases, the J end by 4 bases, with 6 bases between. The CDR3 loop spans 13 amino acids. Germline V lookup: CDR1 MNHNY, CDR2 SVGAGI (reference sequence).

The chain couples TRBV2 to TRBJ2-3; D unclear. V was cut by 6 bases and J by 0 bases, with 7 bases left in between. This CDR3 is built from 13 residues. CDR1 and CDR2 from the germline V gene are SNHLY and FYNNEI. CDR3 protein: CASRERSTDTQYF. The CDR3 DNA follows: TGTGCCAGCAGGGAGAGGAGCACAGATACGCAGTATTTT.

The DNA for the CDR3 is TGCGCCAGCAGTAGGACTAGCGGGGTCCAAGAGACCCAGTACTTC. It encodes CASSRTSGVQETQYF. The chain recombines TRBV10-2 with TRBJ2-5, with 12 bases identical to TRBD2. The V gene end was trimmed by 5 bases and the J gene end by 1 base; junction bases not matched to a gene: 2. CDR1 and CDR2 from the germline V gene are WSHSY and SAAADI. CDR3 length equals 15 residues.

The chain employs TRBV5-1 and TRBJ2-7; 9 bases are a match to TRBD1. Unmatched junction bases numbered 3, after V lost 3 bases and J lost 5 bases. The CDR3 totals 13 residues. Germline V gives CDR1 SGHRS, CDR2 YFSETQ. The CDR3: CASSSGQGNEQYF. CDR3 sequence (DNA): TGCGCCAGCAGCTCGGGACAGGGTAACGAGCAGTACTTC.

This clone was counted between two and nine times. The rearrangement joins TRBV7-9 to TRBJ2-7; 11 nucleotides agree with TRBD2. The CDR3 runs 14 residues. The J segment lost 7 bases and the V segment lost 10 bases, leaving 12 bases of the junction unmatched. The germline V gene has CDR1 SEHNR and CDR2 FQNEAQ (reference sequence). The CDR3 nucleotides read TGTGCCACAGCCCCTAGCGGGAGGACGGGAGAGCAGTACTTC. Residues: CATAPSGRTGEQYF.

The gene calls are TRBV25-1 and TRBJ2-7; no reliable D call. Germline-derived CDR1 and CDR2 are MGHDK and SYGVNS. V lost 2 bases and J 3 bases, leaving 11 bases between the germline ends. This CDR3 contains 14 residues. As DNA, the CDR3 is TGTGCCAGCAGTGAAGAGGTCACCGACTACGAGCAGTACTTC. Protein sequence: CASSEEVTDYEQYF.

This clone was detected only a few times. In DNA, the CDR3 is TGTGCCAGCAGCCCCCGGACAGGGGGGATGACCGGGGAGCTGTTTTTT. Its protein is CASSPRTGGMTGELFF. V is TRBV5-4 and J is TRBJ2-2; 10 bases align to TRBD1. The CDR3 totals 16 residues. CDR1 is SGHNT and CDR2 is YYREEE in the germline V gene (reference sequence). V was clipped by 4 bases and J by 5 bases; unmatched bases: 8.

The gene calls are TRBV6-5 and TRBJ1-2; tentative D call: TRBD1 (5 bases). Germline-derived CDR1 and CDR2 are MNHEY and SVGAGI. Trimming shortened V by 10 bases and J by 6 bases, and 15 bases separated the two germline ends. The CDR3 sequence is 12 residues long. This CDR3 is CATVGPRDGYTF. CDR3 nucleotide sequence: TGTGCCACCGTGGGGCCACGGGATGGCTACACCTTC.

This chain joins TRBV5-8 and TRBJ1-5, with D unclear. The germline V and J ends were trimmed by 0 bases and 5 bases, with 12 bases remaining between them. Germline V gives CDR1 SGHTS, CDR2 YDEGEE. The CDR3 is 15 residues long. Here the CDR3 reads CASSLVIGRDQPQHF. In DNA, the CDR3 is TGTGCCAGCAGCTTGGTTATCGGCCGAGATCAGCCCCAGCATTTT.

V is TRBV5-1 and J is TRBJ2-5, with 11 positions matching TRBD2. J lost 2 bases, V lost 0 bases, and 3 bases had no gene match. The CDR3 is 16 residues long. From germline, CDR1 is SGHRS and CDR2 YFSETQ. CDR3 nucleotide sequence: TGCGCCAGCAGCTTGGTATTAGCGGGGGGGCAAGAGACCCAGTACTTC. Amino acids: CASSLVLAGGQETQYF.

The chain combines TRBV18 with TRBJ2-7; a weak D match, TRBD1 (6 bases). The CDR3 is 14 amino acids. Between the trimmed V and J ends, which lost 6 bases and 0 bases, there was a span of 12 bases. Germline CDR1 and CDR2: KGHSH and LQKENI. The CDR3 DNA sequence: TGTGCCAGCTCGGCCCGACAGGACTCCTACGAGCAGTACTTC. Translated, it gives CASSARQDSYEQYF. Drawing the rest from reference TRBV18 and TRBJ2-7, the complete variable domain is NAGVMQNPRHLVRRRGQEARLRCSPMKGHSHVYWYRQLPEEGLKFMVYLQKENIIDESGMPKERFSAEFPKEGPSILRIQQVVRGDSAAYFCASSARQDSYEQYFGPGTRLTVT.

The chain couples TRBV6-5 to TRBJ1-1; unclear D gene. V lost 8 bases and J 1 base, leaving 11 bases between the germline ends. CDR3 length equals 13 residues. Germline-derived CDR1 and CDR2 are MNHEY and SVGAGI. CDR3 residues: CASFEWRNTEAFF. CDR3 nucleotide sequence: TGTGCCAGCTTCGAGTGGCGGAACACTGAAGCTTTCTTT.